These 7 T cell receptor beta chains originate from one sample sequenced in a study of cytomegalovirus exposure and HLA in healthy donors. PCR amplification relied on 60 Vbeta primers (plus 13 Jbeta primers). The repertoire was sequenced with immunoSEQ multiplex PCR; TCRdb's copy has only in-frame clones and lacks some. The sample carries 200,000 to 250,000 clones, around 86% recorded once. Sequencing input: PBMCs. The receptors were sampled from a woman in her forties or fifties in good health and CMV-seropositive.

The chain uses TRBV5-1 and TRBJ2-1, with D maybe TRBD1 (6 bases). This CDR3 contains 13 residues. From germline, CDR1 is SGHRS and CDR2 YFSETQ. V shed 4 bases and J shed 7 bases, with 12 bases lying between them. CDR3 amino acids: CASSLDSMNEQFF. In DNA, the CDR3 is TGCGCCAGCAGCCTGGACAGTATGAATGAGCAGTTCTTC.

CDR3 region: CASSPPGASGGAGETQYF. The CDR3 nucleotides read TGTGCCAGCAGTCCCCCCGGGGCTAGCGGGGGGGCAGGGGAGACCCAGTACTTC. The genes are TRBV12-1 and TRBJ2-5; the table's D call TRBD2 went unverified against the DNA. TRBV12-1 is a known pseudogene. CDR3 length: 18 residues.

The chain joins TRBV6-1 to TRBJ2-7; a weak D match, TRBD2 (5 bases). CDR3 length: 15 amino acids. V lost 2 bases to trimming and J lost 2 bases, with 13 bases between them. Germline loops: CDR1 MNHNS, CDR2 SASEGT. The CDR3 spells CASSERGDPPYEQYF. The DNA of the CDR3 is TGTGCCAGCAGTGAACGGGGAGATCCCCCCTACGAGCAGTACTTC.

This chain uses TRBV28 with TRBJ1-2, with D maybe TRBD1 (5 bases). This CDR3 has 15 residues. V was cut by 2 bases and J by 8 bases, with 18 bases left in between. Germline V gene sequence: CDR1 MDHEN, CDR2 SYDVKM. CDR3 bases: TGTGCCAGCAGTTTAACTCAGGGTTCGGTTCTAGGCTACACCTTC. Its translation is CASSLTQGSVLGYTF.

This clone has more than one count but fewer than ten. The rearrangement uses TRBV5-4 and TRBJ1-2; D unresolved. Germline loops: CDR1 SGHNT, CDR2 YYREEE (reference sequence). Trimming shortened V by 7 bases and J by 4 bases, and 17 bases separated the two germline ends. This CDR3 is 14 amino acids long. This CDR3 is CASRPHGISYGYTF. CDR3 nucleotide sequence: TGTGCCAGCCGCCCACACGGGATCAGCTATGGCTACACCTTC. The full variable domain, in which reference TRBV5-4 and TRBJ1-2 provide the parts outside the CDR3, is ETGVTQSPTHLIKTRGQQVTLRCSSQSGHNTVSWYQQALGQGPQFIFQYYREEENGRGNFPPRFSGLQFPNYSSELNVNALELDDSALYLCASRPHGISYGYTFGSGTRLTVV.

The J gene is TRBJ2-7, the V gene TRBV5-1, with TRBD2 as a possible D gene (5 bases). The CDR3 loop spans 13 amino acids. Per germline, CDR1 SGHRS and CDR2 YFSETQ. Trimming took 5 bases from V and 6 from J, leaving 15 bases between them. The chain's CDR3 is CASRDGVAREQYF. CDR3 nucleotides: TGCGCCAGCAGAGACGGGGTCGCACGCGAGCAGTACTTC. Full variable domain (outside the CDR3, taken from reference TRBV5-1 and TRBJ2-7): KAGVTQTPRYLIKTRGQQVTLSCSPISGHRSVSWYQQTPGQGLQFLFEYFSETQRNKGNFPGRFSGRQFSNSRSEMNVSTLELGDSALYLCASRDGVAREQYFGPGTRLTVT.

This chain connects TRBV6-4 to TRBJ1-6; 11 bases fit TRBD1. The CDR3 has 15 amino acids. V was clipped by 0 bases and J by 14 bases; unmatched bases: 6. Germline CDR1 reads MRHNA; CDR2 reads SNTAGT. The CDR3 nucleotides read TGTGCCAGCAGTGACTCGCCGGGACAGGGGGGAGCCCTCCACTTT. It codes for CASSDSPGQGGALHF.